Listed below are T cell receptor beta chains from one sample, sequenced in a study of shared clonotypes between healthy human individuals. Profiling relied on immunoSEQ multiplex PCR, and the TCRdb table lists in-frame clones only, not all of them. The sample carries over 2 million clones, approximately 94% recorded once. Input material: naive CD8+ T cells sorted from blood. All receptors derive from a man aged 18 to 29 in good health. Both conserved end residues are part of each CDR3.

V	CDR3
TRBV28	CASRVAGEIYGYTF
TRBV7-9	CASSELAGGDNEQFF
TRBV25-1	CASRAESGHSNQPQHF
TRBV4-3	CASSQDSVSDTQYF
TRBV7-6	CASSLAGGRYNEQFF
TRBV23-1	CASGTGVLFF
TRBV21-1	CASSTNRANYGYTF
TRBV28	CASSLLSTGLLGDEQFF
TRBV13	CASSVRDTSSYNSPLHF
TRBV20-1	CSARVGQYF
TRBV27	CASSSGTHYEQYF
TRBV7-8	CASSSRLAGDTDTQYF
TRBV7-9	CASSPRLAGDRSYEQYF
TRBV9	CASSEGTVTYGYTF
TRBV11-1	CASTGGEDTQYF
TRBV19	CASSIGRGDHEQYF
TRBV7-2	CASSLDLREGWHEQYF
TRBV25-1	CASSRDPREETQYF
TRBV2	CASSPQPMGNTQYF
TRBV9	CASSVDFSGGNQETQYF
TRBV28	CASRAGIPYEQYF
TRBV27	CASSLWAGANTGELFF
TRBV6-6	CASSFYRGPYEQYF
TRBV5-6	CASSVRDRIFTDTQYF
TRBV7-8	CASSPAGFYEQYF
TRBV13	CASSWQAERGAGEQFF
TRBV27	CASSLTTSYNEQFF
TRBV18	CASSPPYGMSYEQYF
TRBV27	CASSYGVGTVDGYTF
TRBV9	CASSFDSGSLNIQYF
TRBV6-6	CASSLGTGYEETQYF
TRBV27	CASSLLQGASNYGYTF
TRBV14	CASSPGTLPLHF
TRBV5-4	CASSAVGLMAYEQYF
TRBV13	CASSSGTGRYEQYF
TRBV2	CASSGSGTGSSTDTQYF
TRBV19	CASSMGRYGYTF
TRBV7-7	CASSPPGGRESETQYF
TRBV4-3	CASSPEGTLNTGELFF
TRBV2	CASQAGVISYNEQFF
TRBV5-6	CASSLYAGHNSNQPQHF